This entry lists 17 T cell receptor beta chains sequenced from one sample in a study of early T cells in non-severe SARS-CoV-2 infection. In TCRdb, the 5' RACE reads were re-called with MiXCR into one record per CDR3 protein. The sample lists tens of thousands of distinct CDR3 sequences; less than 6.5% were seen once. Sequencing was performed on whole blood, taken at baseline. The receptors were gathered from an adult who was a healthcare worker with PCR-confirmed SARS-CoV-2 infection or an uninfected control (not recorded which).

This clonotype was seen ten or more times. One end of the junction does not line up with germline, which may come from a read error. CDR3 loop: CASSLVVGEVF. The CDR3 coding sequence is TGTGCCAGCAGCTTGGTGGTGGGAGAGGTCTTC. The chain joins TRBV5-6 to TRBJ2-1, with D perhaps TRBD2 (5 bases). There are 11 residues in the CDR3. The germline CDR1 and CDR2 sequences are SGHDT and YYEEEE.

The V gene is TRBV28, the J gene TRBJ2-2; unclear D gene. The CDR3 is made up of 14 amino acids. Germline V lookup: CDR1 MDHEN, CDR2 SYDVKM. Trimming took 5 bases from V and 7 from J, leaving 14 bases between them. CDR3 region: CASSPHLQGGELFF. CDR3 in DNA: TGTGCCAGCAGTCCCCATTTACAAGGCGGGGAGCTGTTTTTT. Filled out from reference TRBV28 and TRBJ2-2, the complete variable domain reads DVKVTQSSRYLVKRTGEKVFLECVQDMDHENMFWYRQDPGLGLRLIYFSYDVKMKEKGDIPEGYSVSREKKERFSLILESASTNQTSMYLCASSPHLQGGELFFGEGSRLTVL.

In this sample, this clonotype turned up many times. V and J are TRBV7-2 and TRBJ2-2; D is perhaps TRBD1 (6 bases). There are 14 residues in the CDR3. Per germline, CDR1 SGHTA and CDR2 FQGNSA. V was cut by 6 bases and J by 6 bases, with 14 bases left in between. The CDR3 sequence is CASSSQGVPGELFF. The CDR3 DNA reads TGTGCCAGCAGTTCACAGGGTGTCCCCGGGGAGCTGTTTTTT.

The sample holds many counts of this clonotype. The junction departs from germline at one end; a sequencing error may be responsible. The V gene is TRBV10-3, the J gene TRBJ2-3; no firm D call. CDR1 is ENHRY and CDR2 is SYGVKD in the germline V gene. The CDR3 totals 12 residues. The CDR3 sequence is CAISEGTDTQYF. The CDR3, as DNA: TGTGCCATAAGTGAAGGGACAGATACGCAGTATTTT.

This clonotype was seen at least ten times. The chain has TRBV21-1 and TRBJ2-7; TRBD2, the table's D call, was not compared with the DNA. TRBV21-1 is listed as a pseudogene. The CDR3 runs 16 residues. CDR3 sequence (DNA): TGTGCCAGCAGCAAAGAGGTGACTAGCGTTCCCTACGAGCAGTACGTC. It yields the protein CASSKEVTSVPYEQYV.

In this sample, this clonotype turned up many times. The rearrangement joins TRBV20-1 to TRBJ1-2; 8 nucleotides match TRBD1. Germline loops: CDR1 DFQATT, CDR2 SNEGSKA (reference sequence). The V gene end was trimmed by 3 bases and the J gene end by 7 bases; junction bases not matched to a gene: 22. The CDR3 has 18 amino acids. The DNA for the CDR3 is TGCAGTGCTAGCGGGGCCATCTTGGGGACAGGAGCCACCCCTGGCTACACCTTC. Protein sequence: CSASGAILGTGATPGYTF.

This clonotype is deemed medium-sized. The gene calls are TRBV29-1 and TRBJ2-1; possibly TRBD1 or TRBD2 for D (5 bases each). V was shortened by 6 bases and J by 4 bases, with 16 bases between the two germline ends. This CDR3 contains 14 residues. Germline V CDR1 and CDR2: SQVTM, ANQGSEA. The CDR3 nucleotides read TGCAGCGTAGTAACCGGGACGGTTTACAATGAGCAGTTCTTC. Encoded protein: CSVVTGTVYNEQFF.

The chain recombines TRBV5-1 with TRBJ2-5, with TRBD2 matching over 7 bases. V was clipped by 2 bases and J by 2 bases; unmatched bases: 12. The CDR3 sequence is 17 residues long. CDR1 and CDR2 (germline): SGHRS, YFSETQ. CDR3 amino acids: CASSFLASGMIQETQYF. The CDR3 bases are TGCGCCAGCAGCTTCCTCGCGAGCGGGATGATACAAGAGACCCAGTACTTC.

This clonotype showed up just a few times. CDR3 coding DNA: TGTGCCAGCAGGTCAGCGGGAGTGGAGACCCAGTACTTC. Protein sequence: CASRSAGVETQYF. The genes are TRBV6-2 or TRBV6-3 and TRBJ2-5; 8 bases line up with TRBD2. V was clipped by 6 bases and J by 5 bases; unmatched bases: 5. CDR1 and CDR2 (germline): MNHEY, SVGEGT. This CDR3 is 13 amino acids long.

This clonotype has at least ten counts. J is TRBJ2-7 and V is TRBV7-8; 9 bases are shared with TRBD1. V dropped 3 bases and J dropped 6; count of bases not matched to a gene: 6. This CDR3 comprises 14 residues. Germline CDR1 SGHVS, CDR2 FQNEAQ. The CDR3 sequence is CASSLDRGRLEQYV. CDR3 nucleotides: TGTGCCAGCAGCTTGGACAGGGGAAGGCTCGAGCAGTACGTC.

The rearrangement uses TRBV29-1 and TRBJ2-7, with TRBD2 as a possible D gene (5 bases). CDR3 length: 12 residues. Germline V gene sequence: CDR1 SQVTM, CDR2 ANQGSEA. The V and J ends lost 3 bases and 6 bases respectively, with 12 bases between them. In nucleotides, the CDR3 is TGCAGCGTTGATCTCGGCCGGGGCGAGCAGTACTTC. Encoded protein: CSVDLGRGEQYF.

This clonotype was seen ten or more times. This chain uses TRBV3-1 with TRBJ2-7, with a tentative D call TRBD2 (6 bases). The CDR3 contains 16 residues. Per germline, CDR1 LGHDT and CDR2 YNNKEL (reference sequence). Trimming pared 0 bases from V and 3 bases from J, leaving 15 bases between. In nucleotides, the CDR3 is TGTGCCAGCAGCCAAGACAGACTAGAACCCTACTACGAGCAGTACTTC. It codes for CASSQDRLEPYYEQYF.

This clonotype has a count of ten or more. The CDR3 here is CASSQDEVSTDTQYF. The CDR3 nucleotides are TGCGCCAGCAGCCAAGATGAGGTTAGCACAGATACGCAGTATTTT. This chain uses TRBV4-1 with TRBJ2-3; D remains ambiguous. This CDR3 contains 15 residues. CDR1 MGHRA and CDR2 YSYEKL come from the germline V gene. Trimming cost V 0 bases and J 0 bases, with 7 bases left between them.

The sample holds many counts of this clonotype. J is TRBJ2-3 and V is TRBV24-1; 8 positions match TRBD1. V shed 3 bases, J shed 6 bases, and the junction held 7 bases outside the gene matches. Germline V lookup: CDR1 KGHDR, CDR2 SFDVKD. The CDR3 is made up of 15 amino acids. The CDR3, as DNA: TGTGCCACCAGTGATCCCGGACAGGGTAGGGATACGCAGTATTTT. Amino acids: CATSDPGQGRDTQYF.

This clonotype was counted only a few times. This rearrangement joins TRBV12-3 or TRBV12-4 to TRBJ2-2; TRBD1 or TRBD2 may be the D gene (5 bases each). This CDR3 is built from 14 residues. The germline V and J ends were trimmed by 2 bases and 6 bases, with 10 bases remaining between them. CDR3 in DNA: TGTGCCAGCAGTTTAAATTCGGGGCCCGGGGAGCTGTTTTTT. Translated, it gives CASSLNSGPGELFF.

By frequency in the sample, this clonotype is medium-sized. CDR3 DNA: TGTGCCAGCAGCTTGGCCTTCTACAATGAGCAGTTCTTC. It yields the protein CASSLAFYNEQFF. The chain links TRBV5-4 to TRBJ2-1, with D unresolved. V lost 0 bases, J lost 3 bases, and 4 bases lay in between. Germline CDR1 and CDR2: SGHNT and YYREEE (reference sequence). The length of the CDR3 is 13 residues.

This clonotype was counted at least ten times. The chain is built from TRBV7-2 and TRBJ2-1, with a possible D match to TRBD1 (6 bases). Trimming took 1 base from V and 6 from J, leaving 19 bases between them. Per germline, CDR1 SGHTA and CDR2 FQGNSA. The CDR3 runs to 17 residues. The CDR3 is CASSLGVVQGGINEQFF. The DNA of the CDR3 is TGTGCCAGCAGCTTAGGGGTGGTACAGGGTGGTATCAATGAGCAGTTCTTC. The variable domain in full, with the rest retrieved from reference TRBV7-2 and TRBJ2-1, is GAGVSQSPSNKVTEKGKDVELRCDPISGHTALYWYRQSLGQGLEFLIYFQGNSAPDKSGLPSDRFSAERTGGSVSTLTIQRTQQEDSAVYLCASSLGVVQGGINEQFFGPGTRLTVL.